These 31 T cell receptor beta chains were sequenced from one sample in a study of T cells in Graves' hyperthyroidism and ophthalmopathy. The investigators amplified TCR beta CDR3 regions from RNA transcripts. Researchers ran a first-round RT-PCR on the TCR CDR3 using the HTBI primer set. TCRdb ran MiXCR on the multiplex PCR reads and lists one entry per CDR3 protein. This table holds about 260,000 distinct CDR3 sequences, approximately 16% found once. Sequenced input: blood. The receptors derive from a woman between 18 and 30 years old with Graves' ophthalmopathy.

The chain uses TRBV2 and TRBJ2-1; 8 nucleotides align to TRBD2. J lost 5 bases, V lost 6 bases, and 6 bases had no gene match. CDR3 length: 14 residues. From germline, CDR1 is SNHLY and CDR2 FYNNEI. The CDR3 DNA reads TGTGCCAGCAGCAAAACGCGGGGGGACAATGAGCAGTTCTTC. Protein sequence: CASSKTRGDNEQFF.

This clonotype was observed at least ten times. V and J are TRBV9 and TRBJ1-1; D might be TRBD1 (5 bases). CDR1 is SGDLS, CDR2 YYNGEE, per germline. The CDR3 runs to 17 residues. V shed 4 bases and J shed 0 bases, with 19 bases lying between them. CDR3: CASSPDSRSSMNTEAFF. Here the CDR3 DNA reads TGTGCCAGCAGCCCTGACAGCCGAAGTTCTATGAACACTGAAGCTTTCTTT.

This clonotype has a count of ten or more. This chain connects TRBV6-2 or TRBV6-3 to TRBJ2-1; TRBD2 matches at 15 bases. Germline CDR1 is MNHEY and CDR2 is SVGEGT. The CDR3 has 15 amino acids. Losses at the gene ends were 10 bases for V and 8 bases for J; bases not matched to a gene: 9. The CDR3 DNA is TGTGCCACAACCCGGACTAGCGGGAGGGTGGATGAGCAGTTCTTC. As protein: CATTRTSGRVDEQFF.

This clonotype was recorded at least ten times. This chain connects TRBV7-2 to TRBJ1-1, with D unclear. The germline gives CDR1 SGHTA, CDR2 FQGNSA. Between the trimmed V and J ends, which lost 1 base and 4 bases, there was a span of 7 bases. This CDR3 has 13 amino acids. CDR3: CASSLDGPTEAFF. DNA of the CDR3: TGTGCCAGCAGCTTAGATGGGCCCACTGAAGCTTTCTTT.

There are many counts of this clonotype. The chain combines TRBV7-3 with TRBJ2-3; 9 nucleotides agree with TRBD2. Germline V gives CDR1 SGHTA, CDR2 FQGTGA. This CDR3 spans 15 amino acids. The junction had 5 bases not matched to a gene; V was cut back by 5 bases and J by 2 bases. The CDR3 reads CASSQIAGATDTQYF. The CDR3 nucleotides are TGTGCCAGCAGCCAGATAGCGGGGGCCACAGATACGCAGTATTTT.

This clonotype was recorded at least ten times. The chain is built from TRBV19 and TRBJ1-2; the D is unclear. The CDR3 has 15 amino acids. From germline, CDR1 is LNHDA and CDR2 SQIVND (reference sequence). The V end lost 3 bases, the J end lost 2 bases, and 13 bases lay between the germline ends. This CDR3 reads CASSIAVFSNYGYTF. CDR3 in DNA: TGTGCCAGTAGTATCGCGGTCTTCTCCAACTATGGCTACACCTTC.

This clonotype has a count of ten or more. The gene calls are TRBV6-2 or TRBV6-3 and TRBJ2-1, with D perhaps TRBD1 (6 bases). Trimming removed 2 bases at V and 1 base at J, with 9 bases between. Germline lookup yields CDR1 MNHEY and CDR2 SVGEGT. The CDR3 extends over 15 amino acids. As DNA, the CDR3 is TGTGCCAGCAGTTACGAGGGGGTTTCCTACAATGAGCAGTTCTTC. Residues: CASSYEGVSYNEQFF.

This clonotype was recorded many times. V and J are TRBV28 and TRBJ2-5; 14 positions agree with TRBD2. This CDR3 comprises 17 residues. Per the germline V gene, CDR1 is MDHEN and CDR2 is SYDVKM. Germline trimming cut 2 bases from V and 5 bases from J; bases unmatched to any gene: 7. The CDR3 DNA reads as TGTGCCAGCAGTTTACCCAGGACTAGCGGGAGGTCGGAGACCCAGTACTTC. Its translation is CASSLPRTSGRSETQYF.

Comment on this clonotype: One junction end disagrees with the germline gene, perhaps due to a read error. The rearrangement links TRBV5-1 to TRBJ2-2; possibly TRBD2 for D (5 bases). Germline V lookup: CDR1 SGHRS, CDR2 YFSETQ. The CDR3 loop spans 13 amino acids. The CDR3 reads CASGLEVTGELFF. The CDR3 DNA is TGCGCCAGCGGCTTGGAGGTCACCGGGGAGCTGTTTTTT.

V gene TRBV28 combines with J gene TRBJ2-7; TRBD2 matches at 14 bases. The CDR3 sequence is 14 residues long. The V gene's germline CDR1 is MDHEN and CDR2 SYDVKM. V shed 6 bases, J shed 5 bases, and the junction held 3 bases outside the gene matches. The CDR3 reads CASRVTSGGDEQYF. CDR3 coding DNA: TGTGCCAGCAGGGTGACTAGCGGGGGGGACGAGCAGTACTTC.

There are many counts of this clonotype. The CDR3, as DNA: TGTGCCAGCAGTTTGGCCAGAGTTTACAATGAGCAGTTCTTC. It is translated as CASSLARVYNEQFF. J is TRBJ2-1 and V is TRBV12-3 or TRBV12-4; D not certain. V lost 3 bases, J lost 4 bases, and 10 bases lay in between. The CDR3 is 14 amino acids.

In DNA form, the CDR3 reads TGTGCCAGTAGTCCCAGGACCTACCCAAATCGTGGCTACACCTTC. Its protein is CASSPRTYPNRGYTF. The chain employs TRBV19 and TRBJ1-2; D is unresolved. Deletions cut 5 bases from V and 7 bases from J, with 20 bases between. This CDR3 region has 15 residues. The germline V gene has CDR1 LNHDA and CDR2 SQIVND (reference sequence).

This clonotype was found many times. The rearrangement links TRBV30 to TRBJ1-4; unclear D gene. The germline V gene has CDR1 GTSNPN and CDR2 SVGIG (reference sequence). Trimming took 2 bases from V and 6 from J, leaving 13 bases between them. This CDR3 comprises 14 residues. CDR3: CAWSIFRIYEKLFF. The CDR3 bases are TGTGCCTGGAGTATCTTCCGAATCTATGAAAAACTGTTTTTT. Combining the CDR3 with reference TRBV30 and TRBJ1-4 gives the whole variable domain SQTIHQWPATLVQPVGSPLSLECTVEGTSNPNLYWYRQAAGRGLQLLFYSVGIGQISSEVPQNLSASRPQDRQFILSSKKLLLSDSGFYLCAWSIFRIYEKLFFGSGTQLSVL.

Only a few counts were recorded for this clonotype. The genes are TRBV28 and TRBJ1-2; D call uncertain. Germline V gene sequence: CDR1 MDHEN, CDR2 SYDVKM. The CDR3 runs 14 residues. With 5 bases removed from V and 2 bases from J, the gap between germline ends came to 12 bases. DNA for the CDR3: TGTGCCAGCAGTATTGGGCAGGACAACTATGGCTACACCTTC. The encoded protein is CASSIGQDNYGYTF.

In regard to this clonotype: A much larger clone differs by one base, so this may be a read error. V usage is TRBV7-8 and J usage is TRBJ2-7, with D perhaps matching TRBD1 or TRBD2 (5 bases each). In germline, CDR1 is SGHVS, CDR2 FQNEAQ. The length of the CDR3 is 14 residues. V dropped 4 bases and J dropped 2 bases, with 12 bases sitting between them. Here the CDR3 reads CASSSEGNPYEQYF. DNA for the CDR3: TGTGCCAGCAGCTCAGAGGGGAATCCCTACGAGCAGTACTTC.

This chain joins TRBV20-1 and TRBJ2-3; TRBD2 aligns across 14 bases. V lost 6 bases and J lost 4; bases outside the gene matches: 6. CDR1 is DFQATT and CDR2 is SNEGSKA in the germline V gene (reference sequence). The CDR3 loop spans 15 amino acids. DNA of the CDR3: TGCAGTGCCCAGACTAGCGGGGGGGCAGCAGATACGCAGTATTTT. It yields the protein CSAQTSGGAADTQYF.

This chain connects TRBV5-4 to TRBJ2-6; 7 positions agree with TRBD1. The germline V gene has CDR1 SGHNT and CDR2 YYREEE (reference sequence). V shed 0 bases, J shed 1 base, and the junction held 1 base outside the gene matches. The CDR3 is 16 residues long. CDR3 in amino acids: CASSLGRGSGANVLTF. For the CDR3, the DNA is TGTGCCAGCAGCTTGGGCAGGGGGTCTGGGGCCAACGTCCTGACTTTC.

Many counts were recorded for this clonotype. The chain combines TRBV7-8 with TRBJ1-1, with D perhaps matching TRBD1 (5 bases). Germline CDR1 is SGHVS and CDR2 is FQNEAQ. The CDR3 runs to 15 residues. The V and J ends lost 1 base and 8 bases respectively, with 17 bases between them. Here the CDR3 DNA reads TGTGCCAGCAGCTTAGGGGGGGTCCTGGCGTTCGAAGCTTTCTTT. This gives the protein CASSLGGVLAFEAFF.

In its sample, this clonotype was seen many times. This sequence joins TRBV3-1 and TRBJ2-1; TRBD2 is a possible D gene (5 bases). Germline CDR1 reads LGHDT; CDR2 reads YNNKEL (reference sequence). The CDR3 consists of 18 residues. V shed 0 bases and J shed 3 bases, with 18 bases lying between them. The CDR3 region has the DNA TGTGCCAGCAGCCAAGATGCGGCTCAACTAGTATACTACAATGAGCAGTTCTTC. This translates into CASSQDAAQLVYYNEQFF.

This clonotype was detected ten times or more. The chain carries TRBV7-9 and TRBJ1-4; a weak D match, TRBD1 (5 bases). Per germline, CDR1 SEHNR and CDR2 FQNEAQ (reference sequence). The V end was cut by 3 bases, the J end by 7 bases, with 18 bases between. The CDR3 runs 16 residues. DNA for the CDR3: TGTGCCAGCAGCTTGGAGACCGGGACGAAGGGTGAAAAACTGTTTTTT. This sequence encodes CASSLETGTKGEKLFF.

This clonotype was recorded at least ten times. This chain links TRBV5-1 with TRBJ1-1, with D unresolved. V was pared by 0 bases and J by 6 bases, with 9 bases between. Germline lookup yields CDR1 SGHRS and CDR2 YFSETQ. This CDR3 has 13 amino acids. This CDR3 is CASSLGLLSEAFF. CDR3 sequence (DNA): TGCGCCAGCAGCTTGGGATTGTTATCTGAAGCTTTCTTT. Based on the CDR3 plus reference TRBV5-1 and TRBJ1-1, the full variable domain is KAGVTQTPRYLIKTRGQQVTLSCSPISGHRSVSWYQQTPGQGLQFLFEYFSETQRNKGNFPGRFSGRQFSNSRSEMNVSTLELGDSALYLCASSLGLLSEAFFGQGTRLTVV.

This clonotype showed up many times. The chain couples TRBV10-3 to TRBJ2-7; D is uncertain. The germline V gene has CDR1 ENHRY and CDR2 SYGVKD. V shed 0 bases and J shed 0 bases, with 12 bases lying between them. CDR3 length equals 16 residues. The CDR3 bases are TGTGCCATCAGTGAGTCCGAAAACCGCCTCTCCTACGAGCAGTACTTC. Translation: CAISESENRLSYEQYF.

This clonotype was counted ten times or more. Sequence at one end of the junction differs from germline and may be a read error. CDR3 bases: TGTGCCAGCAGGGAAGAAGAGACCCAGTACTTC. It codes for CASREEETQYF. This chain joins TRBV2 and TRBJ2-5; D not resolved. The CDR3 totals 11 residues. CDR1 and CDR2 (germline): SNHLY, FYNNEI.

At least ten counts were recorded for this clonotype. The V and J genes are TRBV3-1 and TRBJ1-1; D remains ambiguous. CDR1 is LGHDT and CDR2 is YNNKEL in the germline V gene (reference sequence). The length of the CDR3 is 12 residues. V was pared by 8 bases and J by 3 bases, with 10 bases between. The CDR3 sequence is CASGRGHTEAFF. In DNA form, the CDR3 reads TGTGCCAGCGGGCGAGGGCACACTGAAGCTTTCTTT.

This clonotype was picked up many times. The gene calls are TRBV19 and TRBJ1-1; D unresolved. CDR1 LNHDA and CDR2 SQIVND come from the germline V gene (reference sequence). Trimming removed 1 base from V and 5 bases from J, with 11 bases in between. CDR3 length: 14 residues. In nucleotides, the CDR3 is TGTGCCAGTAGTATAGCCACAATTGGGACTGAAGCTTTCTTT. Amino acid sequence: CASSIATIGTEAFF.

This clonotype was picked up many times. The V and J genes are TRBV28 and TRBJ2-7; tentative D call: TRBD2 (6 bases). Germline CDR1 is MDHEN and CDR2 is SYDVKM. The V gene lost 2 bases and the J gene lost 7 bases, with 15 bases spanning the gap. The CDR3 length is 14 residues. CDR3: CASSLAGTTREQYF. The CDR3 DNA sequence: TGTGCCAGCAGTTTAGCGGGGACCACGAGGGAGCAGTACTTC.

The table lists this clonotype with many counts. The chain is built from TRBV20-1 and TRBJ1-1; D not certain. V lost 0 bases to trimming and J lost 3 bases, with 8 bases between them. This CDR3 is built from 13 residues. Germline values: CDR1 DFQATT, CDR2 SNEGSKA (reference sequence). For the CDR3, the DNA is TGCAGTGCTAGAGACCTAGTGGACACTGAAGCTTTCTTT. As protein: CSARDLVDTEAFF.

This clonotype was observed at least ten times. The V call is TRBV20-1, the J call TRBJ1-4, with a tentative D call TRBD1 (6 bases). This CDR3 is built from 14 residues. Trimming stripped 0 bases from V and 8 bases from J, with 13 bases between. The germline gives CDR1 DFQATT, CDR2 SNEGSKA (reference sequence). DNA of the CDR3: TGCAGTGCTAGAGATGTGGACAGAGGGGAAAAACTGTTTTTT. Amino acid sequence: CSARDVDRGEKLFF.

Ten or more counts support this clonotype. The genes are TRBV29-1 and TRBJ2-3; the match to TRBD2 covers 10 bases. With 2 bases clipped from V and 3 bases from J, the junction kept 2 bases outside the gene matches. In germline, CDR1 is SQVTM, CDR2 ANQGSEA. The CDR3 runs to 14 residues. Here the CDR3 reads CSVEPTSGTDTQYF. As DNA, the CDR3 is TGCAGCGTTGAACCGACTAGCGGGACAGATACGCAGTATTTT.

This sequence joins TRBV2 and TRBJ2-3; 12 nucleotides align to TRBD2. The CDR3 sequence is 16 residues long. Germline assignment: CDR1 SNHLY and CDR2 FYNNEI. Unmatched junction bases numbered 3, after V lost 4 bases and J lost 1 base. CDR3 coding DNA: TGTGCCAGCAGTGGAAGACTAGCGGGAGGCACAGATACGCAGTATTTT. It translates to CASSGRLAGGTDTQYF. The variable domain in full, completed from reference TRBV2 and TRBJ2-3, reads EPEVTQTPSHQVTQMGQEVILRCVPISNHLYFYWYRQILGQKVEFLVSFYNNEISEKSEIFDDQFSVERPDGSNFTLKIRSTKLEDSAMYFCASSGRLAGGTDTQYFGPGTRLTVL.

This clonotype was seen at least ten times. This chain connects TRBV11-2 to TRBJ2-1; D is tentatively TRBD1 or TRBD2 (6 bases each). CDR1 and CDR2 (germline): SGHAT, FQNNGV. Trimming stripped 3 bases from V and 5 bases from J, with 14 bases between. The CDR3 totals 15 residues. CDR3 in amino acids: CASSFGGHLNNEQFF. CDR3 DNA: TGTGCCAGCAGCTTCGGGGGCCATTTGAACAATGAGCAGTTCTTC.